Listed here are 25 T cell receptor beta chains from one sample, sequenced in a study of breast tumors, draining lymph nodes, adjacent tissues. TCRdb ran MiXCR on the multiplex PCR reads and lists one entry per CDR3 protein. The sample lists about 130,000 distinct CDR3 sequences, under 25% seen once, with roughly 2.7% in the top ten. The lymph nodes were axillary draining lymph nodes from breast cancer patients. The sample comprised axillary lymph node tissue. These receptors all stem from a female donor with breast cancer. Some clones in this sample may be carry-over from other donors' samples.

Worth noting for this clonotype: Being one base from a much bigger clone, this may be a read error. The V and J genes are TRBV12-3 or TRBV12-4 and TRBJ2-3, with a tentative D call TRBD1 (6 bases). This CDR3 comprises 15 residues. V was clipped by 6 bases and J by 2 bases, with 15 bases between them. Written as DNA, the CDR3 is TGTGCCAGCAGGCGACAGGCACGGGCCACAGATACGCAGTATTTT. Its translation: CASRRQARATDTQYF.

This clonotype appeared many times. This rearrangement joins TRBV6-2 or TRBV6-3 to TRBJ2-7; 10 bases are shared with TRBD2. CDR1 is MNHEY, CDR2 SVGEGT, per germline. V gave up 5 bases and J gave up 2 bases; unmatched junction bases: 9. This CDR3 comprises 16 residues. The CDR3 region is CASSTGFSGRTYEQYF. The CDR3, as DNA: TGTGCCAGCAGTACCGGCTTTAGCGGGAGGACCTACGAGCAGTACTTC.

As for this clonotype: With a much larger clone just one base away, this may be a read error. This is likely a read error, given that the CDR3 carries no conserved phenylalanine or tryptophan at its end. V is TRBV10-2 and J is TRBJ1-5; the D is unclear. Germline V gives CDR1 WSHSY, CDR2 SAAADI. This CDR3 contains 14 residues. Trimming removed 3 bases at V and 0 bases at J, with 6 bases between. DNA of the CDR3: TGCGCCAGCAGTGACAGATATAGCAATCAGCCCCAGCATTCT. Translated, it gives CASSDRYSNQPQHS.

In the case of this clonotype: A clone one base away is much larger, so this may be a read error. The rearrangement links TRBV4-1 to TRBJ2-7; D gene ambiguous. Per the germline V gene, CDR1 is MGHRA and CDR2 is YSYEKL. The CDR3 spans 15 residues. CDR3 bases: TGCGCCAGCAGCCAATCGCCGGGCCTAACCGGCGAGCGGTACTTC. Amino acids: CASSQSPGLTGERYF.

This clonotype was found many times. The genes are TRBV9 and TRBJ2-3; D may be TRBD1 or TRBD2 (5 bases each). The CDR3 consists of 14 residues. Germline lookup yields CDR1 SGDLS and CDR2 YYNGEE. Trimming stripped 3 bases from V and 6 bases from J, with 14 bases between. DNA for the CDR3: TGTGCCAGCAGCGAGGGACCCGGGGTGGATACGCAGTATTTT. Translation gives CASSEGPGVDTQYF.

Many counts were recorded for this clonotype. The chain has TRBV19 and TRBJ1-5; no definite D call. Trimming left V 4 bases short and J 6 bases short, with 7 bases between. Germline values: CDR1 LNHDA, CDR2 SQIVND (reference sequence). The CDR3 runs to 12 residues. In nucleotides, the CDR3 is TGTGCCAGTAGTACCCAGAGTCAGCCCCAGCATTTT. Protein: CASSTQSQPQHF.

This clonotype was seen at least ten times. V usage is TRBV7-2 and J usage is TRBJ1-5; no definite D call. V lost 1 base and J 4 bases, leaving 14 bases between the germline ends. Per the germline V gene, CDR1 is SGHTA and CDR2 is FQGNSA. The CDR3 length is 16 residues. This CDR3 reads CASSLGVSLANQPQHF. The CDR3 coding sequence is TGTGCCAGCAGCTTAGGTGTCAGCCTAGCTAATCAGCCCCAGCATTTT.

In regard to this clonotype: A much larger clone differs from this one at a single base, so this may be a read error. This chain links TRBV6-2 or TRBV6-3 with TRBJ2-1; D is tentatively TRBD1 or TRBD2 (7 bases each). Germline V gene lookup returns CDR1 MNHEY and CDR2 SVGEGT. This CDR3 has 14 residues. The CDR3 region is CACSGSTGRDEQFF. The CDR3 nucleotides read TGTGCCTGCAGCGGATCGACAGGGAGGGATGAGCAGTTCTTC.

This clonotype was found many times. CDR3 nucleotides: TGTGCCAGCAGCTTCGGGATGGACTATGGCTACACCTTC. Protein: CASSFGMDYGYTF. This sequence joins TRBV5-4 and TRBJ1-2; D not resolved. The CDR3 spans 13 residues. With 2 bases removed from V and 3 bases from J, the gap between germline ends came to 8 bases. Germline values: CDR1 SGHNT, CDR2 YYREEE (reference sequence).

This chain uses TRBV6-4 with TRBJ2-1, with 7 positions matching TRBD1. Per the germline V gene, CDR1 is MRHNA and CDR2 is SNTAGT. CDR3 length: 14 residues. Trimming removed 6 bases from V and 7 bases from J; junction bases left unmatched: 9. The CDR3 DNA is TGTGCCAGCAGAAAAATCAGGGGACAGAATGAGCAGTTCTTC. It encodes CASRKIRGQNEQFF.

CDR3 region: CAWSRRWRESSVGRGRGEQYF. The CDR3 coding sequence is TGTGCCTGGAGTCGACGTTGGCGGGAGAGCTCGGTGGGTAGGGGTAGGGGCGAGCAGTACTTC. This rearrangement joins TRBV30 to TRBJ2-7; TRBD2 aligns across 7 bases. The germline V gene encodes CDR1 GTSNPN and CDR2 SVGIG (reference sequence). V dropped 2 bases and J dropped 6; count of bases not matched to a gene: 31. CDR3 size: 21 residues.

This clonotype turned up a few times. The chain employs TRBV28 and TRBJ2-7; D is unresolved. CDR1 and CDR2 from the germline V gene are MDHEN and SYDVKM. The CDR3 covers 13 residues. Trimming pared 5 bases from V and 3 bases from J, leaving 11 bases between. This CDR3 reads CASSPGPNYEQYF. The CDR3 DNA reads TGTGCCAGCAGTCCCGGGCCCAACTACGAGCAGTACTTC.

This clonotype was observed at least ten times. The chain carries TRBV5-6 and TRBJ2-3, with a weak D call TRBD2 (6 bases). The CDR3 has 14 amino acids. Trimming shortened V by 3 bases and J by 1 base, and 9 bases separated the two germline ends. The V gene's germline CDR1 is SGHDT and CDR2 YYEEEE. This chain's CDR3 is CASSSPGGTDTQYF. CDR3 sequence (DNA): TGTGCCAGCAGCTCCCCGGGGGGCACAGATACGCAGTATTTT.

Comment on this clonotype: A much larger clone lies one base from this, so it may be a read error. The chain couples TRBV5-1 to TRBJ2-6; 7 bases fit TRBD1. Losses at the gene ends were 2 bases for V and 3 bases for J; bases not matched to a gene: 8. CDR3 size: 17 residues. Germline CDR1 is SGHRS and CDR2 is YFSETQ. The DNA for the CDR3 is TGCGCCAGCAGCTTTGACAGGGTAGGAGGTGGGGCCAACGTCCTGACTTTC. Protein: CASSFDRVGGGANVLTF.

This clonotype showed up just a few times. The V call is TRBV30, the J call TRBJ2-5; D is possibly TRBD2 (5 bases). Trimming pared 0 bases from V and 4 bases from J, leaving 12 bases between. The CDR3 length is 14 residues. Germline CDR1 GTSNPN, CDR2 SVGIG (reference sequence). The CDR3 DNA sequence: TGTGCCTGGAGTGTAAGGAGACTAACAGAGACCCAGTACTTC. Its protein product is CAWSVRRLTETQYF.

The genes are TRBV12-3 or TRBV12-4 and TRBJ2-4, with a possible D match to TRBD2 (5 bases). This CDR3 has 16 amino acids. Trimming took off 3 bases at V and 2 bases at J, with 14 bases between the two ends. CDR3 sequence (DNA): TGTGCCAGCAGTTTTATTGCGGGCGTCCCCAAAAACATTCAGTACTTC. Residues: CASSFIAGVPKNIQYF.

At least ten counts were recorded for this clonotype. The V and J genes are TRBV9 and TRBJ2-2; TRBD1 might be the D (5 bases). The CDR3 is made up of 16 amino acids. The germline V gene has CDR1 SGDLS and CDR2 YYNGEE. V shed 0 bases and J shed 0 bases, with 9 bases lying between them. The CDR3, as DNA: TGTGCCAGCAGCGTAGTGCGGACACCGAACACCGGGGAGCTGTTTTTT. Protein product: CASSVVRTPNTGELFF. Supplemented by reference TRBV9 and TRBJ2-2, the full variable domain reads DSGVTQTPKHLITATGQRVTLRCSPRSGDLSVYWYQQSLDQGLQFLIQYYNGEERAKGNILERFSAQQFPDLHSELNLSSLELGDSALYFCASSVVRTPNTGELFFGEGSRLTVL.

At least ten counts were recorded for this clonotype. The rearrangement uses TRBV2 and TRBJ2-1; 8 bases map to TRBD1. The junction had 6 bases not matched to a gene; V was cut back by 7 bases and J by 4 bases. The CDR3 is 14 amino acids. Germline V gene data show CDR1 as SNHLY and CDR2 as FYNNEI. The CDR3 is CASNRQGPYNEQFF. In nucleotides, the CDR3 is TGTGCCAGCAACCGACAGGGGCCTTACAATGAGCAGTTCTTC.

A remark on this clonotype: A much larger clone lies a single base off, so this may be a read error. The CDR3: CASAKGPSYEQYF. Here the CDR3 DNA reads TGTGCCAGTGCGAAGGGCCCCTCCTACGAGCAGTACTTC. This chain links TRBV27 with TRBJ2-7; no firm D call. The germline V and J ends were trimmed by 9 bases and 0 bases, with 12 bases remaining between them. This CDR3 region has 13 residues. Germline values: CDR1 MNHEY, CDR2 SMNVEV (reference sequence).

This clonotype was counted at least ten times. The CDR3 loop reads CATSANRLPGGYTF. In DNA, the CDR3 is TGTGCCACCAGTGCGAACAGGTTACCAGGTGGCTACACCTTC. The chain recombines TRBV24-1 with TRBJ1-2, with D possibly TRBD1 on 5 matching bases. V shed 5 bases and J shed 7 bases, with 16 bases lying between them. This CDR3 spans 14 amino acids. Per germline, CDR1 KGHDR and CDR2 SFDVKD.

This clonotype was recorded many times. The chain carries TRBV20-1 and TRBJ2-1; weak D call: TRBD2 (7 bases). This CDR3 is built from 14 residues. Trimming left V 2 bases short and J 7 bases short, with 15 bases between. CDR1 DFQATT and CDR2 SNEGSKA come from the germline V gene (reference sequence). The chain's CDR3 is CSARSGTLGNEQFF. The CDR3 region has the DNA TGCAGTGCTAGAAGCGGGACACTTGGGAATGAGCAGTTCTTC.

With regard to this clonotype: One end of the junction fails to match germline, which may point to a read error. This chain uses TRBV6-5 with TRBJ2-3, with 7 bases matching TRBD1. The CDR3 has 16 amino acids. Germline V gene lookup returns CDR1 MNHEY and CDR2 SVGAGI. For the CDR3, the DNA is TGCACCAGCAGTACGACAGGGTCTCGGGGCACAGATACGCAGTATTTT. This codes for CTSSTTGSRGTDTQYF.

Ten or more counts support this clonotype. The chain links TRBV2 to TRBJ1-4; 9 bases align to TRBD1. The CDR3 extends over 14 amino acids. The trim removed 6 bases at V and 7 bases at J, leaving 6 bases unmatched. Germline V gene sequence: CDR1 SNHLY, CDR2 FYNNEI. CDR3 sequence (DNA): TGTGCCAGCAGCGCCGACAGGGGGAGTGAAAAACTGTTTTTT. Its translation is CASSADRGSEKLFF.

This clonotype was picked up a small number of times. A much larger clone lies a single base off, so this may be a read error. The CDR3 loop reads CASTTRGWYGYTF. The CDR3 nucleotides read TGTGCCAGCACAACACGGGGATGGTATGGCTACACCTTC. This rearrangement joins TRBV2 to TRBJ1-2; the D is unclear. Germline loops: CDR1 SNHLY, CDR2 FYNNEI. V lost 7 bases to trimming and J lost 5 bases, with 14 bases between them. The CDR3 loop spans 13 amino acids.

This clonotype was counted many times. The chain combines TRBV9 with TRBJ2-7, with D perhaps assigned TRBD1 or TRBD2 (5 bases each). CDR3 length: 14 amino acids. Germline V CDR1 and CDR2: SGDLS, YYNGEE. V lost 5 bases and J 0 bases, leaving 12 bases between the germline ends. The CDR3 DNA sequence: TGTGCCAGCAGTGCCGGGACCAGCTCCTACGAGCAGTACTTC. Translating gives CASSAGTSSYEQYF.